This T cell receptor beta chain was sequenced for a study of cytomegalovirus exposure and HLA in healthy donors. V dropped 1 base and J dropped 4 bases, with 8 bases sitting between them. The CDR3 has 13 residues. Germline lookup yields CDR1 SGHNT and CDR2 YYREEE (reference sequence). General study findings and limits: The study labeled 164 TCR beta chains cytomegalovirus-associated. Previously analyzed data showed that most TCR beta V segments were productive at a frequency of about 87% or about 30%. TRBV6-2, TRBV6-3 and other indistinguishable V segments were excluded.

On this clone itself: What it binds is not known.

Primers included in the PCR were 60 Vbeta and 13 Jbeta primers. Per the original data handling: As a later analysis found, there were 78 million or so unique TCR beta chains, of which some 10 million were shared. Assay: immunoSEQ multiplex PCR; the TCRdb copy retains only in-frame clones and omits some. Clone size and V and J calls were adopted from that table, with D and trimming inferred from the DNA. The table shows approximately 100,000 clones, with approximately 70% occurring only once. The V call is TRBV5-4, the J call TRBJ2-5; the D gene is possibly TRBD1 (5 bases). The material sequenced was PBMCs. The TCR comes from a middle-aged man in good health and CMV-seropositive. CDR3 nucleotide sequence: TGTGCCAGCAGCTTGCCAGGGATAGAGACCCAGTACTTC. This translates into CASSLPGIETQYF.